What follows are 14 T cell receptor beta chains derived from one specimen sequenced in a study of blood T cell repertoires in COVID-19. Assay used: immunoSEQ multiplex PCR; TCRdb lists only in-frame clones, some missing. The data show about 190,000 clones, with 70% to 85% seen just once and 3.2% held by the top ten. What was sequenced was PBMCs or T cells enriched from blood (not recorded which). These receptors were obtained from a young woman who had recovered from COVID-19.

The V call is TRBV29-1, the J call TRBJ1-1; D call uncertain. Germline CDR1 reads SQVTM; CDR2 reads ANQGSEA. The CDR3 contains 11 residues. With 4 bases removed from V and 5 bases from J, the gap between germline ends came to 8 bases. This CDR3 reads CSVVGGTEAFF. The CDR3, as DNA: TGCAGCGTTGTAGGAGGGACTGAAGCTTTCTTT.

V usage is TRBV9 and J usage is TRBJ2-7; 9 bases align to TRBD2. In germline, CDR1 is SGDLS, CDR2 YYNGEE. This CDR3 comprises 15 residues. Trimming took 4 bases from V and 4 from J; bases not matched to a gene: 9. In DNA, the CDR3 is TGTGCCAGCAGCCCCCGACTAGCGGACCTGTACGAGCAGTACTTC. Its translation: CASSPRLADLYEQYF.

The chain combines TRBV19 with TRBJ2-3; 13 bases are shared with TRBD2. The CDR3 is 15 residues long. Per the germline V gene, CDR1 is LNHDA and CDR2 is SQIVND (reference sequence). With V trimmed by 6 bases and J by 2 bases, 2 bases remained unmatched. CDR3 sequence (DNA): TGTGCCAGTAGCGGACTAGCGGGGGACACAGATACGCAGTATTTT. It codes for CASSGLAGDTDTQYF.

The chain joins TRBV11-2 to TRBJ1-6; 8 bases are shared with TRBD1. The CDR3 is 15 residues long. Per germline, CDR1 SGHAT and CDR2 FQNNGV. V trimming: 0 bases; J trimming: 10 bases; junction bases outside the gene matches: 5. CDR3 residues: CASSLEGRGQSPLHF. The CDR3, as DNA: TGTGCCAGCAGCTTAGAGGGCAGGGGGCAGTCACCCCTCCACTTT. The full variable domain, completed using reference TRBV11-2 and TRBJ1-6, is EAGVAQSPRYKIIEKRQSVAFWCNPISGHATLYWYQQILGQGPKLLIQFQNNGVVDDSQLPKDRFSAERLKGVDSTLKIQPAKLEDSAVYLCASSLEGRGQSPLHFGNGTRLTVT.

As to this clone: Within the sample, other DNA sequences also encode this same CDR3. The chain uses TRBV5-1 and TRBJ1-5; 10 positions match TRBD1. The V gene end was trimmed by 5 bases and the J gene end by 4 bases; junction bases not matched to a gene: 6. The CDR3 contains 15 residues. In germline, CDR1 is SGHRS, CDR2 YFSETQ. The DNA of the CDR3 is TGCGCCAGCAGTTCCGGGACAGGGGCAAATCAGCCCCAGCATTTT. Translated: CASSSGTGANQPQHF. Variable domain in full (rest from reference TRBV5-1 and TRBJ1-5): KAGVTQTPRYLIKTRGQQVTLSCSPISGHRSVSWYQQTPGQGLQFLFEYFSETQRNKGNFPGRFSGRQFSNSRSEMNVSTLELGDSALYLCASSSGTGANQPQHFGDGTRLSIL.

The J gene is TRBJ2-4, the V gene TRBV25-1, with 9 bases fitting TRBD2. The CDR3 covers 14 residues. V lost 7 bases to trimming and J lost 7 bases; unmatched junction nucleotides: 8. Germline V lookup: CDR1 MGHDK, CDR2 SYGVNS. CDR3 in amino acids: CASIEGGGANIQYF. The CDR3 DNA sequence: TGTGCCAGCATAGAGGGCGGGGGGGCGAACATTCAGTACTTC.

This clone appeared a few times. CDR3 in DNA: TGCAGCGTGGGACTGGGTTTCAATCAGCCCCAGCATTTT. It is translated as CSVGLGFNQPQHF. The V call is TRBV29-1, the J call TRBJ1-5; D possibly corresponds to TRBD1 (5 bases). CDR1 and CDR2 from the germline V gene are SQVTM and ANQGSEA. This CDR3 has 13 amino acids. Trimming left V 6 bases short and J 3 bases short, with 12 bases between.

This clone appeared once. The CDR3, as DNA: TGCGCCAGCAGCGAGGGAACAGGGGGCGGAGATACGCAGTATTTT. Translated: CASSEGTGGGDTQYF. The V gene is TRBV5-1, the J gene TRBJ2-3, with TRBD1 identical over 9 bases. Germline V gives CDR1 SGHRS, CDR2 YFSETQ. This CDR3 contains 15 residues. The V segment lost 4 bases and the J segment 5 bases; nucleotides outside the gene matches: 8.

This rearrangement joins TRBV28 to TRBJ1-5, with 7 nucleotides matching TRBD1. V trimming: 4 bases; J trimming: 2 bases; junction bases outside the gene matches: 8. The CDR3 is 16 residues long. The germline CDR1 and CDR2 sequences are MDHEN and SYDVKM. The CDR3 DNA reads as TGTGCCAGCAGTTCTGAGACAGGGATAGGCAATCAGCCCCAGCATTTT. Encoded protein: CASSSETGIGNQPQHF.

The chain employs TRBV18 and TRBJ1-5, with 12 bases fitting TRBD1. Germline V gives CDR1 KGHSH, CDR2 LQKENI. The CDR3 is 17 residues long. The ends lost 5 bases at V and 0 bases at J; junction bases unmatched: 5. The CDR3, as DNA: TGTGCCAGCTCAATGGGACAGGGGGCCTATAGCAATCAGCCCCAGCATTTT. Amino acid sequence: CASSMGQGAYSNQPQHF.

The CDR3 DNA reads TGTGCCATCGGGGGTCTTATGGAGACCCAGTACTTC. It codes for CAIGGLMETQYF. The genes are TRBV6-5 and TRBJ2-5, with D possibly TRBD2 on 6 matching bases. The CDR3 consists of 12 residues. V was shortened by 10 bases and J by 5 bases, with 14 bases between the two germline ends. Germline V gene lookup returns CDR1 MNHEY and CDR2 SVGAGI.

The chain carries TRBV7-3 and TRBJ1-5, with TRBD1 as a possible D gene (5 bases). There are 15 residues in the CDR3. In germline, CDR1 is SGHTA, CDR2 FQGTGA. V was pared by 4 bases and J by 3 bases, with 13 bases between. The CDR3 DNA reads as TGTGCCAGCAGCTCCCTAGGACAAACCAATCAGCCCCAGCATTTT. It specifies CASSSLGQTNQPQHF.

J is TRBJ1-5 and V is TRBV19, with D possibly TRBD1 on 6 matching bases. Trimming removed 6 bases at V and 1 base at J, with 10 bases between. This CDR3 has 14 amino acids. Germline CDR1 and CDR2: LNHDA and SQIVND (reference sequence). The CDR3 DNA reads TGTGCCAGTAGAAATCAGGGGAGCAATCAGCCCCAGCATTTT. The encoded protein is CASRNQGSNQPQHF.

The chain combines TRBV7-9 with TRBJ1-2; tentatively, D is TRBD1 (6 bases). V lost 5 bases and J lost 0, with 22 bases in between. CDR3 length: 18 amino acids. Germline lookup yields CDR1 SEHNR and CDR2 FQNEAQ (reference sequence). CDR3 amino acids: CASSLDLRGRTSNYGYTF. CDR3 sequence (DNA): TGTGCCAGCAGCCTCGACCTCAGGGGAAGGACCTCTAACTATGGCTACACCTTC.